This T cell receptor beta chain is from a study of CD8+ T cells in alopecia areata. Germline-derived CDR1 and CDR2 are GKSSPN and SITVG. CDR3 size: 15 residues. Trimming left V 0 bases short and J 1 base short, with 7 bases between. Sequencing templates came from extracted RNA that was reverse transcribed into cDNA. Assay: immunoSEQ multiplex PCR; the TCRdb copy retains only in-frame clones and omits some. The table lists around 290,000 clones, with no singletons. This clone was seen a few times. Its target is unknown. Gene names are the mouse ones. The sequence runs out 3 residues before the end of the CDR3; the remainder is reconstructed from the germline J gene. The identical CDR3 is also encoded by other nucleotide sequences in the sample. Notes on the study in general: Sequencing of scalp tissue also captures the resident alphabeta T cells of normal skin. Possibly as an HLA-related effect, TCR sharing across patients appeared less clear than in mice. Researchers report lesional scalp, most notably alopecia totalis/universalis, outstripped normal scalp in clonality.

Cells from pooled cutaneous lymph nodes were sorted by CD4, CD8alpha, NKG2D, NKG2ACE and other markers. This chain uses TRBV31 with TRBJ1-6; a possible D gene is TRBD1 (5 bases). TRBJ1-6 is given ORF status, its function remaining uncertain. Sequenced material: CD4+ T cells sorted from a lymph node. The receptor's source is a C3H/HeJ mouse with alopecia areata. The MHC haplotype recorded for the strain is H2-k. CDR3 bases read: TGTGCCTGGAGTCTGGGGGGGTCCTATAATTCGCCC. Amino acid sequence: CAWSLGGSYNSP. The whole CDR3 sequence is CAWSLGGSYNSPLYF.